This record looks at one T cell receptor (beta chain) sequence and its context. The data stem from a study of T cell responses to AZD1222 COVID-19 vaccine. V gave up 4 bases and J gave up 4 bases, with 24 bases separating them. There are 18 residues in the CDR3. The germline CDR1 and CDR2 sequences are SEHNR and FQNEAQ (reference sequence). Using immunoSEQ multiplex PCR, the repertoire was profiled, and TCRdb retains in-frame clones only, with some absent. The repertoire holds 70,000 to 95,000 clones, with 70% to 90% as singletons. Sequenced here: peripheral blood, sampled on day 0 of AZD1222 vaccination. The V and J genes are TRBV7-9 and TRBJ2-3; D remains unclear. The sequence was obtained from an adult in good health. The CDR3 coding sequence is TGTGCCAGCAGCTCCGGAGCGACCCTAAGGAAGTTATCAGATACGCAGTATTTT. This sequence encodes CASSSGATLRKLSDTQYF.